One and the same sample provided the 10 T cell receptor beta chains below, sequenced in a study of cytomegalovirus exposure and HLA in healthy donors (dated by TCRdb to 2017 to 2019). Library preparation was by the immunoSEQ multiplex PCR assay. In its TCRdb copy, this immuneACCESS table keeps in-frame sequences only and misses some clones. Where compared with another copy, unresolved V genes explain less than half of these, and the others have no known cause. Within this sample are around 150,000 clones, with around nine tenths of them counted one time only. About 3.5% of the sample lies in the top ten. The specimen sequenced was PBMCs. The source is a young woman in good health and CMV-seropositive.

The chain carries TRBV9 and TRBJ2-2, with TRBD1 identical over 8 bases. This CDR3 is built from 18 residues. Per germline, CDR1 SGDLS and CDR2 YYNGEE. J was trimmed by 6 bases and V by 0 bases; bases with no gene match: 13. The CDR3 DNA is TGTGCCAGCAGCGTAGGGGCCGGACAGGGTAGAATCGCCGGGGAGCTGTTTTTT. This codes for CASSVGAGQGRIAGELFF.

Details on this clone: This CDR3 is also generated by other DNA sequences in the sample. The chain combines TRBV29-1 with TRBJ2-5; weak D call: TRBD1 (6 bases). V was clipped by 6 bases and J by 2 bases, with 10 bases between them. The length of the CDR3 is 12 residues. Germline V gives CDR1 SQVTM, CDR2 ANQGSEA. The CDR3 is CSVDRAQETQYF. CDR3 sequence (DNA): TGCAGCGTGGACAGAGCACAAGAGACCCAGTACTTC.

This chain joins TRBV6-1 and TRBJ2-7, with D tentatively TRBD1 (6 bases). This CDR3 has 13 amino acids. The germline gives CDR1 MNHNS, CDR2 SASEGT. V was pared by 6 bases and J by 4 bases, with 13 bases between. The CDR3 region is CASRESGAYEQYF. The CDR3 coding sequence is TGTGCCAGCAGAGAGTCAGGGGCTTACGAGCAGTACTTC.

The rearrangement joins TRBV7-9 to TRBJ1-5, with D hard to call. Germline V gene lookup returns CDR1 SEHNR and CDR2 FQNEAQ (reference sequence). The CDR3 has 14 amino acids. Deletions cut 5 bases from V and 1 base from J, with 9 bases between. For the CDR3, the DNA is TGTGCCAGCAGCGAGCTCCTGAGCAATCAGCCCCAGCATTTT. Protein: CASSELLSNQPQHF.

The rearrangement links TRBV28 to TRBJ2-5, with 9 bases matching TRBD1. Germline CDR1 reads MDHEN; CDR2 reads SYDVKM. The length of the CDR3 is 14 residues. The ends lost 6 bases at V and 1 base at J; junction bases unmatched: 3. CDR3 nucleotide sequence: TGTGCCAGCAGGTACAGGGGGCGCCAAGAGACCCAGTACTTC. Encoded protein: CASRYRGRQETQYF.

The V and J genes are TRBV7-2 and TRBJ2-7; 12 bases agree with TRBD1. Germline assignment: CDR1 SGHTA and CDR2 FQGNSA. The CDR3 spans 16 residues. V lost 5 bases to trimming and J lost 6 bases; unmatched junction nucleotides: 11. In DNA, the CDR3 is TGTGCCAGCAGCCCGTACATCCGGGACAGGGGGCTCGAGCAGTACTTC. Residues: CASSPYIRDRGLEQYF.

J is TRBJ2-1 and V is TRBV27; 9 bases fit TRBD1. V lost 4 bases, J lost 6 bases, and 7 bases stayed unmatched. This CDR3 comprises 15 residues. The V gene's germline CDR1 is MNHEY and CDR2 SMNVEV (reference sequence). This chain's CDR3 is CASSWGQGPGNEQFF. The CDR3 DNA sequence: TGTGCCAGCAGTTGGGGACAGGGCCCCGGCAATGAGCAGTTCTTC.

V is TRBV19 and J is TRBJ2-7, with 7 bases lining up with TRBD2. V shed 5 bases and J 1 base; nucleotides not matched to a gene: 14. From germline, CDR1 is LNHDA and CDR2 SQIVND (reference sequence). This CDR3 comprises 17 residues. CDR3 amino acids: CASSSLVGEGRSYEQYF. The CDR3 DNA is TGTGCCAGTAGTTCTCTCGTGGGGGAGGGCCGGTCCTACGAGCAGTACTTC. The full variable domain, rest sourced from reference TRBV19 and TRBJ2-7, is DGGITQSPKYLFRKEGQNVTLSCEQNLNHDAMYWYRQDPGQGLRLIYYSQIVNDFQKGDIAEGYSVSREKKESFPLTVTSAQKNPTAFYLCASSSLVGEGRSYEQYFGPGTRLTVT.

The V gene is TRBV6-1, the J gene TRBJ2-7, with TRBD2 matching over 8 bases. Per the germline V gene, CDR1 is MNHNS and CDR2 is SASEGT. The CDR3 spans 19 residues. The J segment lost 4 bases and the V segment lost 2 bases, leaving 19 bases of the junction unmatched. The CDR3 coding sequence is TGTGCCAGCAGTGAAAGTATGACGGGAGGGCGACCCACTGGTTACGAGCAGTACTTC. Translated: CASSESMTGGRPTGYEQYF.

The chain uses TRBV6-5 and TRBJ2-1; TRBD2 matches 10 bases. CDR1 is MNHEY and CDR2 is SVGAGI in the germline V gene. J gave up 9 bases and V 4 bases, and 9 bases lay outside the gene matches. This CDR3 spans 15 amino acids. CDR3 protein: CASSSTSGIRGEQFF. CDR3 nucleotide sequence: TGTGCCAGCAGTTCAACTAGCGGGATTAGGGGTGAGCAGTTCTTC.